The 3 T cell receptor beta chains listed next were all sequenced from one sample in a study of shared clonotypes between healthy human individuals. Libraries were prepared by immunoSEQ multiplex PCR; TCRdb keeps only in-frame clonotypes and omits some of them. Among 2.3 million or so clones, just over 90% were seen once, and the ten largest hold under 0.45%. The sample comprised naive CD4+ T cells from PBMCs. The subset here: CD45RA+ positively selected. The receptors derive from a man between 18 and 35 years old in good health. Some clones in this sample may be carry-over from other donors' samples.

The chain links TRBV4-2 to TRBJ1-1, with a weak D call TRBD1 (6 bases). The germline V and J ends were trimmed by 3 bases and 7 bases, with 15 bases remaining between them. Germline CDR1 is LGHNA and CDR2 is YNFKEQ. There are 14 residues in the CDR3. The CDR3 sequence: CASSQRGGTSEAFF. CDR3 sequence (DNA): TGTGCCAGCAGCCAGAGGGGGGGAACAAGTGAAGCTTTCTTT.

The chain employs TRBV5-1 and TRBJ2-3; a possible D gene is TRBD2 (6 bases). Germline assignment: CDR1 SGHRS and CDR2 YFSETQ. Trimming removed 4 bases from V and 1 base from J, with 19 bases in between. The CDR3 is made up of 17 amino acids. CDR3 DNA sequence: TGCGCCAGCAGCCAGCCAGGACGGGAGATAGGCACAGATACGCAGTATTTT. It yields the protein CASSQPGREIGTDTQYF.

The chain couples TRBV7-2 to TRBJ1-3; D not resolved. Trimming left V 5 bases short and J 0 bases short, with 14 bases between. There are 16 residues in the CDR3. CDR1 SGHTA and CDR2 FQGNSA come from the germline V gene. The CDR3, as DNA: TGTGCCAGCAGCCGTGGGCTGGGTCACTCTGGAAACACCATATATTTT. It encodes CASSRGLGHSGNTIYF.